Below are 7 T cell receptor beta chains sequenced from a single sample in a study of blood T cell repertoires in COVID-19. Here immunoSEQ multiplex PCR was the method, and the copy in TCRdb shows in-frame clones only, minus some. Among roughly 40,000 clones listed, 65% to 85% were seen once. Sequenced: peripheral blood. The receptors were gathered from a woman of 80 years or more with acute or convalescent COVID-19.

This clone has only a few counts. V gene TRBV3-1 (or the pseudogene TRBV3-2) combines with J gene TRBJ1-5; 9 bases align to TRBD1. CDR1 and CDR2 (germline): LGHDT, YNNKEL (reference sequence). The CDR3 has 18 residues. The trim removed 0 bases at V and 7 bases at J, leaving 13 bases unmatched. CDR3 residues: CASSQDHVGTGTRQPQHF. The CDR3 DNA sequence: TGTGCCAGCAGCCAAGATCATGTCGGGACAGGGACACGGCAGCCCCAGCATTTT.

The V call is TRBV10-3, the J call TRBJ2-1, with 7 bases aligning to TRBD2. Germline CDR1 ENHRY, CDR2 SYGVKD. The CDR3 runs to 12 residues. After removal of 4 bases from V and 9 bases from J, the junction contained 3 bases not matched to a gene. The CDR3 here is CAISGLAGEQFF. As DNA, the CDR3 is TGTGCCATCAGTGGACTAGCCGGTGAGCAGTTCTTC.

The gene calls are TRBV12-3 or TRBV12-4 and TRBJ2-1; possible D gene TRBD2, 6 bases. The CDR3 has 12 amino acids. V shed 8 bases and J shed 12 bases, with 17 bases lying between them. CDR3 in amino acids: CASGSPRDSQFF. The CDR3 bases are TGTGCCAGCGGATCCCCCCGGGACTCGCAGTTCTTC.

There are a few counts of this clone. This chain uses TRBV7-2 with TRBJ2-7; 8 bases are a match to TRBD1. Germline loops: CDR1 SGHTA, CDR2 FQGNSA. Trimming took 5 bases from V and 5 from J; bases not matched to a gene: 11. The CDR3 has 15 amino acids. This CDR3 is CASSPHGAGGDEQYF. CDR3 nucleotides: TGTGCCAGCAGCCCTCACGGGGCAGGGGGCGACGAGCAGTACTTC.

The J gene is TRBJ1-5, the V gene TRBV18; D unresolved. Trimming took off 3 bases at V and 5 bases at J, with 8 bases between the two ends. Germline CDR1 is KGHSH and CDR2 is LQKENI. The CDR3 contains 13 residues. CDR3 amino acids: CASSPGQDQPQHF. DNA of the CDR3: TGTGCCAGCTCACCTGGGCAAGATCAGCCCCAGCATTTT.

The rearrangement links TRBV19 to TRBJ2-2; D is unclear. Per germline, CDR1 LNHDA and CDR2 SQIVND (reference sequence). The germline V and J ends were trimmed by 6 bases and 5 bases, with 7 bases remaining between them. The CDR3 covers 12 residues. The CDR3 spells CASRKTTGELFF. For the CDR3, the DNA is TGTGCCAGTAGAAAAACTACCGGGGAGCTGTTTTTT.

The chain has TRBV7-9 and TRBJ1-5; D is possibly TRBD1 (6 bases). The CDR3 length is 15 residues. Trimming removed 3 bases from V and 7 bases from J, with 16 bases in between. In germline, CDR1 is SEHNR, CDR2 FQNEAQ (reference sequence). The DNA of the CDR3 is TGTGCCAGCAGCTTCAGCACCAGGGGTGGCCAGCCCCAGCATTTT. Protein product: CASSFSTRGGQPQHF.